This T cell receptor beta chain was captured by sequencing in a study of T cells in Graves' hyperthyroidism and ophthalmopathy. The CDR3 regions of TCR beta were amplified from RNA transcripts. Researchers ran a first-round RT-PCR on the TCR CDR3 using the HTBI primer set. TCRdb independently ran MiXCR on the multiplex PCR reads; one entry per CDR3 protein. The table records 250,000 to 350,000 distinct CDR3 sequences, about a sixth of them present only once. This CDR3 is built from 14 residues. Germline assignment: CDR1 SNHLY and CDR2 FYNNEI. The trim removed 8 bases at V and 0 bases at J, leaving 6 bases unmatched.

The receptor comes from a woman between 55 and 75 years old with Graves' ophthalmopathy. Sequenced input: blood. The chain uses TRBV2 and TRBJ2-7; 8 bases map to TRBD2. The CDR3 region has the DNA TGTGCCAGCGACCTAGCGGGCCTCTCCTACGAGCAGTACTTC. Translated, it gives CASDLAGLSYEQYF.